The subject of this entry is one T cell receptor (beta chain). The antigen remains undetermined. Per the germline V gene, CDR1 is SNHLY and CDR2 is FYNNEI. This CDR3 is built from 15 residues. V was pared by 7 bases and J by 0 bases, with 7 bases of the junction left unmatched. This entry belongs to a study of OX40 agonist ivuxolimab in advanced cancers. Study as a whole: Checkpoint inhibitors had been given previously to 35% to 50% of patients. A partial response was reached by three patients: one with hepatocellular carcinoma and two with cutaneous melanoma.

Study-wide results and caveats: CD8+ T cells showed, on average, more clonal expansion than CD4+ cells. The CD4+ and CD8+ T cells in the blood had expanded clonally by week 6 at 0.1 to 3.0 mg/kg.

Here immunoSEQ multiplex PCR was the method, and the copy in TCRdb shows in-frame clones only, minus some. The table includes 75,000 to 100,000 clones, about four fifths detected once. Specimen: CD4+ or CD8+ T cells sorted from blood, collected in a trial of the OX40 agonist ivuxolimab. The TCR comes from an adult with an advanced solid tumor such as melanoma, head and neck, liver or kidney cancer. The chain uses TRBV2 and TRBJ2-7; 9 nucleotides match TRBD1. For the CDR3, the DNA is TGTGCCAGCATGCCGGACAGGGGTAACTCCTACGAGCAGTACTTC. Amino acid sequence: CASMPDRGNSYEQYF. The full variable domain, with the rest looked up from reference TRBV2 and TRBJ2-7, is EPEVTQTPSHQVTQMGQEVILRCVPISNHLYFYWYRQILGQKVEFLVSFYNNEISEKSEIFDDQFSVERPDGSNFTLKIRSTKLEDSAMYFCASMPDRGNSYEQYFGPGTRLTVT.